This T cell receptor beta chain appears in the sequencing data of a study of metastatic and nonmetastatic thyroid tumors. About the study: Both malignant and benign thyroid patients supplied peripheral blood and tumor or nodule tissue samples, across which the repertoires of these patients were then compared.

In the source study's methods: The study's classifier, a distant-metastasis tool for papillary thyroid cancer, was built using CDR3 differences across clinicopathological groups. MiXCR re-clonotyped the PCR reads for TCRdb. TCRdb's processing, not the authors' own work, is the source of the V and J calls. The profile shows around 34,000 clones, around 15% of them singletons. Findings of the study overall: The reported finding was significantly higher TCR beta diversity in malignant thyroid tumors relative to benign nodules, in blood and tumor.

This clone appeared many times. The antigen is unknown. Each patient came to thyroid surgery without any prior treatment (of any kind). Per the germline V gene, CDR1 is MGHRA and CDR2 is YSYEKL. The CDR3 sequence is 16 residues long. After removal of 1 base from V and 7 bases from J, the junction contained 9 bases not matched to a gene. Sequencing used blood. The source is a female donor with papillary thyroid cancer or a benign thyroid nodule (not recorded which). Some clones in this sample may be carry-over from other donors' samples. This chain uses TRBV4-1 with TRBJ2-2, with 7 positions matching TRBD1. CDR3 sequence reads: CASSQAATGLSGELFF. CDR3 sequence (DNA): TGCGCCAGCAGCCAAGCTGCGACAGGGCTTAGCGGGGAGCTGTTTTTT.